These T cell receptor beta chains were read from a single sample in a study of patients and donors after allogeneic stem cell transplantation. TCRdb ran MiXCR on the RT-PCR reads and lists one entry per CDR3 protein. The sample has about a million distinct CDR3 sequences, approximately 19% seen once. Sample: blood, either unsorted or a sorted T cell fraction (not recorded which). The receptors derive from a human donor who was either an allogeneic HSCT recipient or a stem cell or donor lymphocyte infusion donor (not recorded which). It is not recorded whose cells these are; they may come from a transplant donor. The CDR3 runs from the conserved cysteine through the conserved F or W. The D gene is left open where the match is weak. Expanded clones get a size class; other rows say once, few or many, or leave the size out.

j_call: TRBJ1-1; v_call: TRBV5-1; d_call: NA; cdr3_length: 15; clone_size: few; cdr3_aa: CASSLERRENTEAFF; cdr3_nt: TGCGCCAGCAGCTTGGAACGGAGGGAGAACACTGAAGCTTTCTTT
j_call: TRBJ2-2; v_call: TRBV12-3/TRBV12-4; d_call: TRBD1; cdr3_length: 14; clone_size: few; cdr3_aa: CASSLTGSYGELFF; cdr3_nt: TGTGCCAGCAGTTTGACAGGGTCATACGGGGAGCTGTTTTTT
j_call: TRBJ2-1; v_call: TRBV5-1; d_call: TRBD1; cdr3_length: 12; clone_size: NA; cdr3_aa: CASSTSDRAPFF; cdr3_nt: TGCGCCAGCAGCACCTCCGACAGGGCGCCGTTCTTC
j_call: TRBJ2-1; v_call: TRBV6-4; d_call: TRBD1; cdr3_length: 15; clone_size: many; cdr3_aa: CASSRGQGFGYEQFF; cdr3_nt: TGTGCCAGCAGTCGGGGACAGGGATTCGGCTATGAGCAGTTCTTC
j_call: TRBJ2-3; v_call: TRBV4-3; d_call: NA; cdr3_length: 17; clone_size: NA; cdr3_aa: CASSRPEAGPLTDTQYF; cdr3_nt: TGCGCCAGCAGCCGACCCGAGGCGGGCCCCCTAACAGATACGCAGTATTTT
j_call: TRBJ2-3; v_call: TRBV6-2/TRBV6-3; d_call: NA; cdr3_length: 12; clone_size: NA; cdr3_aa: CASSYDGYAQYF; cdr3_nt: TGTGCCAGCAGTTACGACGGCTATGCGCAGTATTTT
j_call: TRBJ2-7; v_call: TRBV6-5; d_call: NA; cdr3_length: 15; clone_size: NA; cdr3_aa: CASSYSGDPSYEQYF; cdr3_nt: TGTGCCAGCAGTTACTCCGGGGACCCCTCCTACGAGCAGTACTTC
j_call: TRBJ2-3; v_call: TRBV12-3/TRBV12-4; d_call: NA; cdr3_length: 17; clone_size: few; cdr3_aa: CASSLTRAGSSTDTQYF; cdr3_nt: TGTGCCAGCAGTTTAACCAGGGCGGGCTCTAGCACAGATACGCAGTATTTT
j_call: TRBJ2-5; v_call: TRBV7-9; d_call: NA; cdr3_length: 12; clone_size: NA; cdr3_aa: CASGASQETQYF; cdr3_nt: TGTGCCAGCGGGGCGAGCCAAGAGACCCAGTACTTC
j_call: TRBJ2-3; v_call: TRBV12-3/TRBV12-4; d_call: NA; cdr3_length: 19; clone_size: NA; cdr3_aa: CASSLGETGFPLDADTQYF; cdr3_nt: TGTGCCAGCAGTTTAGGCGAAACGGGGTTCCCTTTGGACGCAGATACGCAGTATTTT
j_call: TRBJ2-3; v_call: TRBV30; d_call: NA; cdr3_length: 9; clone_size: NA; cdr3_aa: CCLGDTQYF; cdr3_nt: TGTTGCCTGGGGGATACGCAGTATTTT
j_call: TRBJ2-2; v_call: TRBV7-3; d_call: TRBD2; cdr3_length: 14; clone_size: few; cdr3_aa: CASSSLAGYGELFF; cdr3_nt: TGTGCCAGCAGCTCACTAGCGGGGTACGGGGAGCTGTTTTTT
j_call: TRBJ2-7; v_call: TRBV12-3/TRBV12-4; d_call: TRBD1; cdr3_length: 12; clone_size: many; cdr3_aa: CASSPTGPEQYF; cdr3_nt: TGTGCCAGCAGCCCGACAGGGCCCGAGCAGTACTTC
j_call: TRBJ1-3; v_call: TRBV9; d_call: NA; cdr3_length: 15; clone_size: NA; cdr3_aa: CASSVERGSGNTIYF; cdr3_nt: TGTGCCAGCAGCGTAGAGCGGGGCTCTGGAAACACCATATATTTT
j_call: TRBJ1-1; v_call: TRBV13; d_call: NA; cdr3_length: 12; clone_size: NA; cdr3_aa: CASSLGIPEAFF; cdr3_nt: TGTGCCAGCAGCTTAGGGATCCCTGAAGCTTTCTTT
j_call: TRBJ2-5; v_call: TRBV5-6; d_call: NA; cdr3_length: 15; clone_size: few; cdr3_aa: CASSLGTVTQETQYF; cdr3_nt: TGTGCCAGCAGCTTGGGGACGGTAACACAAGAGACCCAGTACTTC
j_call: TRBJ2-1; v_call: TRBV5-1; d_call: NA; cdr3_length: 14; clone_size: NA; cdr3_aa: CASSPDTGLNEQFF; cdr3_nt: TGCGCCAGCAGCCCCGATACAGGGCTCAATGAGCAGTTCTTC
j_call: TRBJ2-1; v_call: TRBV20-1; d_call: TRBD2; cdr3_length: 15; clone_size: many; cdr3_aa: CSVEEAGGTYNEQFF; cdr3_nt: TGCAGTGTCGAGGAAGCGGGGGGAACCTACAATGAGCAGTTCTTC
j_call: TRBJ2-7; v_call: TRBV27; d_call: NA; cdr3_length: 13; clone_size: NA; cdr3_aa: CASSFSPAYEQYF; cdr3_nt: TGTGCCAGCAGTTTTTCTCCCGCCTACGAGCAGTACTTC
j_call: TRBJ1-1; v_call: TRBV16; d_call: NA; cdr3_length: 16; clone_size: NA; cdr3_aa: CASSQSPVEGHTEAFF; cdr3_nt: TGTGCCAGCAGCCAATCCCCCGTGGAGGGGCACACTGAAGCTTTCTTT
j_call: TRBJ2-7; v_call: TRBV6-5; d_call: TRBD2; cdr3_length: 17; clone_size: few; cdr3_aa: CASSSRKLAGGTYEQYF; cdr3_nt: TGTGCCAGCAGTTCTCGTAAACTAGCGGGAGGGACCTACGAGCAGTACTTC
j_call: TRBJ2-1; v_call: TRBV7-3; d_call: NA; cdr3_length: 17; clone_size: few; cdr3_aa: CASSPKGGGSSYNEQFF; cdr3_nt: TGTGCCAGCAGCCCTAAGGGCGGAGGGAGCTCCTACAATGAGCAGTTCTTC
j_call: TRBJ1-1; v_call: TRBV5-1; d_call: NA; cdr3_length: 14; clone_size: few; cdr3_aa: CASSLGGTGTEAFF; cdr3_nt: TGCGCCAGCAGCTTGGGGGGGACGGGAACTGAAGCTTTCTTT
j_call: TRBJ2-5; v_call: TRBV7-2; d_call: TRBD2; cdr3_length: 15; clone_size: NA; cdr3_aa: CASSFSGRASETQYF; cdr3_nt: TGTGCCAGCAGCTTTAGCGGGAGGGCCTCAGAGACCCAGTACTTC
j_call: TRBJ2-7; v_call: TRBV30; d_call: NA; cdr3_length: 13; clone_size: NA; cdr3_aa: CAWSAGVGDEQYF; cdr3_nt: TGTGCCTGGAGTGCAGGGGTAGGTGACGAGCAGTACTTC
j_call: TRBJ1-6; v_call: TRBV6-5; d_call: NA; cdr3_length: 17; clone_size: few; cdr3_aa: CASSSRGVEDLNSPLHF; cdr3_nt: TGTGCCAGCAGTTCCCGCGGCGTTGAGGACTTGAATTCACCCCTCCACTTT
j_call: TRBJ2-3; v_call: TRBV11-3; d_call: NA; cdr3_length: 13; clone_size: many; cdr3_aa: CASSLDSSYTQYF; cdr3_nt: TGTGCCAGCAGCTTAGACTCTTCTTATACGCAGTATTTT
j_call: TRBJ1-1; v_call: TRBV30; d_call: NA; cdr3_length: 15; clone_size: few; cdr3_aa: CAWTNSITGHTEAFF; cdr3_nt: TGTGCCTGGACGAATTCGATTACAGGGCACACTGAAGCTTTCTTT
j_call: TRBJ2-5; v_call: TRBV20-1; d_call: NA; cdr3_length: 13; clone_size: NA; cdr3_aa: CSASFPSPETQYF; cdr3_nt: TGCAGTGCTAGTTTTCCATCTCCAGAGACCCAGTACTTC
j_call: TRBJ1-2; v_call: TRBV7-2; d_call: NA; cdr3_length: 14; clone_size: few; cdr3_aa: CASSLDGVDYGYTF; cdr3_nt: TGTGCCAGCAGCTTAGATGGGGTAGACTATGGCTACACCTTC
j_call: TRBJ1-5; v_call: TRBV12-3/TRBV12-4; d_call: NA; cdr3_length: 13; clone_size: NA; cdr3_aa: CASSLKGSQPQHF; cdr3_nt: TGTGCCAGCAGTTTGAAGGGGAGCCAGCCCCAGCATTTT
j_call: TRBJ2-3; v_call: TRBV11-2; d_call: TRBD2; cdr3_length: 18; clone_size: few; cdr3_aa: CASSLKISAGGRTDTQYF; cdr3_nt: TGTGCCAGCAGCTTAAAAATCTCGGCGGGGGGCCGTACAGATACGCAGTATTTT
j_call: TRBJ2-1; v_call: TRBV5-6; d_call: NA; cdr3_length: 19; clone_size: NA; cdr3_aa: CASSPRAAVRLMSYNEQFF; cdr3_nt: TGTGCCAGCAGCCCGAGGGCAGCGGTGCGTTTGATGTCCTACAATGAGCAGTTCTTC
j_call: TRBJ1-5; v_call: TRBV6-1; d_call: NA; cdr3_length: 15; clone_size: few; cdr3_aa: CASTILAGTNQPQHF; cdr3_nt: TGTGCCAGCACAATCCTCGCAGGGACGAATCAGCCCCAGCATTTT
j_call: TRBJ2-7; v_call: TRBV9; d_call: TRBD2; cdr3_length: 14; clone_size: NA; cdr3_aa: CASSVLAGGNEQYF; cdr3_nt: TGTGCCAGCAGCGTACTAGCGGGAGGCAACGAGCAGTACTTC